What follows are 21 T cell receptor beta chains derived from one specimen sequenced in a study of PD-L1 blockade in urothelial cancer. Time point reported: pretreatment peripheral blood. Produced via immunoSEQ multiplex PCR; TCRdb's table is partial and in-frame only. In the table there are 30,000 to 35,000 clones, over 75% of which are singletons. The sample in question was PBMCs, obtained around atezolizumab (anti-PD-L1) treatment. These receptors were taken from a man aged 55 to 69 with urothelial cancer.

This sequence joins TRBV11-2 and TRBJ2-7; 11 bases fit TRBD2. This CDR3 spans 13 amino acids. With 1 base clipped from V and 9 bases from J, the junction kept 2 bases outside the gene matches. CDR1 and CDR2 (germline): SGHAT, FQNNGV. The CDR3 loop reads CASSLGLAGGQYF. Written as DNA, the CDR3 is TGTGCCAGCAGCTTAGGGCTAGCGGGAGGGCAGTACTTC. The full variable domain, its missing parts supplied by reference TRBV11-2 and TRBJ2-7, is EAGVAQSPRYKIIEKRQSVAFWCNPISGHATLYWYQQILGQGPKLLIQFQNNGVVDDSQLPKDRFSAERLKGVDSTLKIQPAKLEDSAVYLCASSLGLAGGQYFGPGTRLTVT.

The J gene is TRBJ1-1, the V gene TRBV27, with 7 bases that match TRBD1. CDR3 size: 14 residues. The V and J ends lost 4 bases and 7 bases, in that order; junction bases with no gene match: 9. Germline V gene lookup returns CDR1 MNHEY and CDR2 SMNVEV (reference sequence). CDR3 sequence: CASSSFPGQNEAFF. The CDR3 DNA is TGTGCCAGCAGTTCCTTCCCGGGACAGAATGAAGCTTTCTTT.

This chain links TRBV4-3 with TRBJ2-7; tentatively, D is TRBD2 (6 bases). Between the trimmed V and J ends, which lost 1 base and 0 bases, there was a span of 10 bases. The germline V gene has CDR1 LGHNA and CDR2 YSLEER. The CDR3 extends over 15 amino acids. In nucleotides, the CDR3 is TGCGCCAGCAGCCAAGCTGCGGGGAACTCCTACGAGCAGTACTTC. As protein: CASSQAAGNSYEQYF.

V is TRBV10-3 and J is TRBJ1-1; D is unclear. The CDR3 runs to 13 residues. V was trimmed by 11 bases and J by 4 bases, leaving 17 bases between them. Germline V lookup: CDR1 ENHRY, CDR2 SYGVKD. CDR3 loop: CAARGEFGTEAFF. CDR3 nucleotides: TGTGCCGCCCGGGGAGAATTCGGCACTGAAGCTTTCTTT.

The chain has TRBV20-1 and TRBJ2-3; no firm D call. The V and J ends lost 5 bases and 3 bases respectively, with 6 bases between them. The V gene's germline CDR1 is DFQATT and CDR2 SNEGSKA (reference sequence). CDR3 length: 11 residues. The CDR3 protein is CSAPRTDTQYF. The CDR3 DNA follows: TGCAGTGCTCCTAGGACAGATACGCAGTATTTT.

CDR3 amino acids: CASWDGGGDEQFF. CDR3 DNA: TGTGCCAGCTGGGATGGAGGGGGCGATGAGCAGTTCTTC. V usage is TRBV11-2 and J usage is TRBJ2-1; tentatively, D is TRBD1 (7 bases). CDR1 and CDR2 (germline): SGHAT, FQNNGV. This CDR3 contains 13 residues. V was cut by 8 bases and J by 8 bases, with 16 bases left in between. Combining the CDR3 with reference TRBV11-2 and TRBJ2-1 gives the whole variable domain EAGVAQSPRYKIIEKRQSVAFWCNPISGHATLYWYQQILGQGPKLLIQFQNNGVVDDSQLPKDRFSAERLKGVDSTLKIQPAKLEDSAVYLCASWDGGGDEQFFGPGTRLTVL.

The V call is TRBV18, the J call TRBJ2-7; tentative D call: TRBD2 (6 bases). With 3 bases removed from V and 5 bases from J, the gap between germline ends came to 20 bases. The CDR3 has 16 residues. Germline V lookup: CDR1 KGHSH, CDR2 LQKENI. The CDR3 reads CASSPDGGNTLNEQYF. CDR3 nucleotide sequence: TGTGCCAGCTCACCTGATGGGGGGAATACTCTTAACGAGCAGTACTTC.

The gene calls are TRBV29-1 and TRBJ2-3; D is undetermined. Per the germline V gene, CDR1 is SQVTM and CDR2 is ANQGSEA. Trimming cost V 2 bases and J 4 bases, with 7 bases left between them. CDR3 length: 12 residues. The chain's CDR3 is CSVEKRADTQYF. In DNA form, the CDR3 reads TGCAGCGTTGAAAAGCGCGCAGATACGCAGTATTTT.

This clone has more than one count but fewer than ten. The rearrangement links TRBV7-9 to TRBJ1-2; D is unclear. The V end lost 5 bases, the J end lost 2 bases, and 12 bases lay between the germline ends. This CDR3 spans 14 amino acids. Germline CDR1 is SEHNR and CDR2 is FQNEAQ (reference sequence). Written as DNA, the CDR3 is TGTGCCAGCAGCCAACCACCGGAGAACTATGGCTACACCTTC. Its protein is CASSQPPENYGYTF.

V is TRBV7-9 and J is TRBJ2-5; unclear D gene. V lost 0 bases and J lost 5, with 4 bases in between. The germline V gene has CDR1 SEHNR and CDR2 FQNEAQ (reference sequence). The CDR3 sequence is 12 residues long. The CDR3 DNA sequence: TGTGCCAGCAGCTTAGCGGGCGAGACCCAGTACTTC. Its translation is CASSLAGETQYF.

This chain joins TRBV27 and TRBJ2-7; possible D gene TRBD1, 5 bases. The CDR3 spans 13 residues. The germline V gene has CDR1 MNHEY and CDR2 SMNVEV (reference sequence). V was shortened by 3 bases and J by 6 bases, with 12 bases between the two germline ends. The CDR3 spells CASSLGPSREQYF. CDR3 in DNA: TGTGCCAGCAGTTTGGGGCCGAGCCGCGAGCAGTACTTC.

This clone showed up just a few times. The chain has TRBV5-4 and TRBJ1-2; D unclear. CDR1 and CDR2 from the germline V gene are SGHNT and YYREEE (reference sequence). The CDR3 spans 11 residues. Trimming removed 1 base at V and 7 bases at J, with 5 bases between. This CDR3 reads CASSLIGGYTF. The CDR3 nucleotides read TGTGCCAGCAGCTTGATCGGTGGCTACACCTTC.

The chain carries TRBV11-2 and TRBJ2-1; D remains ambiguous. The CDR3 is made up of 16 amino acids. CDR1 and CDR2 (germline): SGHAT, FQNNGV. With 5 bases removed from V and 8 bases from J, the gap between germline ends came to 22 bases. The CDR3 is CASSQTQISIEDEQFF. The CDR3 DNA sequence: TGTGCCAGCAGCCAGACTCAAATAAGTATAGAGGATGAGCAGTTCTTC.

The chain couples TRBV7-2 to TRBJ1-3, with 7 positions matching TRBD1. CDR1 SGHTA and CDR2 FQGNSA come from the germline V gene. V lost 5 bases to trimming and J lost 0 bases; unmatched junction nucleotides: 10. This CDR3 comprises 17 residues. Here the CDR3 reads CASSEGAGAISGNTIYF. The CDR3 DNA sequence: TGTGCCAGCAGCGAGGGGGCAGGGGCAATCTCTGGAAACACCATATATTTT.

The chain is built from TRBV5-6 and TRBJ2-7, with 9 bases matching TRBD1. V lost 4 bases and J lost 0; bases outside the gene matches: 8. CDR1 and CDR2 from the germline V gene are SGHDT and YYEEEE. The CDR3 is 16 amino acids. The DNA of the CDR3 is TGTGCCAGCAGCCGTAGACAGGGGGTGACCTCCTACGAGCAGTACTTC. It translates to CASSRRQGVTSYEQYF.

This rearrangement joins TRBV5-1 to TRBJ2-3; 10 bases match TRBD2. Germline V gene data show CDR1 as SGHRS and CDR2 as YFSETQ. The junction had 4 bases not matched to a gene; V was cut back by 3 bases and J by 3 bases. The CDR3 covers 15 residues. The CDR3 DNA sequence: TGCGCCAGCAGCTCCGGACTAGCGGATACAGATACGCAGTATTTT. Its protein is CASSSGLADTDTQYF.

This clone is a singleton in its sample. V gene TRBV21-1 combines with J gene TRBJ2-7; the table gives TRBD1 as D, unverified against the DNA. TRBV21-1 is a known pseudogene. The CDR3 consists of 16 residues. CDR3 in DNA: TGTGCCAGCAGCAAAGAGGACCGGGACAGGGAGGACGAGCAGTACTTC. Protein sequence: CASSKEDRDREDEQYF.

The chain's CDR3 is CASSISGTTDTQYF. The CDR3, as DNA: TGTGCCAGCAGCATTAGCGGTACCACAGATACGCAGTATTTT. The rearrangement joins TRBV9 to TRBJ2-3; tentatively, D is TRBD2 (6 bases). This CDR3 is 14 amino acids long. The V gene's germline CDR1 is SGDLS and CDR2 YYNGEE. Trimming pared 4 bases from V and 2 bases from J, leaving 11 bases between.

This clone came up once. As DNA, the CDR3 is TGTGCCAGCAGTCCTACAGGTTCGCGATCCGAGCCCCAGCATTTT. Its translation is CASSPTGSRSEPQHF. The chain is built from TRBV27 and TRBJ1-5, with a weak D call TRBD1 (5 bases). Germline lookup yields CDR1 MNHEY and CDR2 SMNVEV (reference sequence). This CDR3 has 15 amino acids. Trimming took off 5 bases at V and 8 bases at J, with 19 bases between the two ends.

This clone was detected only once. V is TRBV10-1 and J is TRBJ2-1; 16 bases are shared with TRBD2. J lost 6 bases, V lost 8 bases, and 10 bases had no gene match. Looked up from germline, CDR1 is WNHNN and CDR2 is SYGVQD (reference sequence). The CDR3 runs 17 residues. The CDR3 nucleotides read TGCGCCAGCGCCCCCGGGACTAGCGGGAGGGCGGGCAATGAGCAGTTCTTC. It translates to CASAPGTSGRAGNEQFF.

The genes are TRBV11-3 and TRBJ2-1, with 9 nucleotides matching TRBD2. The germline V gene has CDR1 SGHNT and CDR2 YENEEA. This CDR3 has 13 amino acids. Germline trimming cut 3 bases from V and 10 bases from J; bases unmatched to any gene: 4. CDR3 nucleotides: TGTGCCAGCAGCTTTTCGCTAGCGGGAGAGCAGTTCTTC. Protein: CASSFSLAGEQFF.